One and the same sample provided the 22 T cell receptor beta chains below, sequenced in a study of T cells in Graves' hyperthyroidism and ophthalmopathy. Amplified regions were TCR beta CDR3 sequences from RNA transcripts. During a first-round RT-PCR of the TCR CDR3, the HTBI primer set was used. MiXCR, applied by TCRdb to the multiplex PCR reads, yields one record per CDR3 protein. The sample lists approximately 300,000 distinct CDR3 sequences; roughly 15% were seen once. The material sequenced was blood. The receptors shown here come from a man younger than 40 with Graves' hyperthyroidism.

This clonotype was picked up many times. The CDR3 reads CASSFRLAGARNEQFF. For the CDR3, the DNA is TGTGCCAGCAGCTTCCGACTAGCGGGAGCCCGGAATGAGCAGTTCTTC. The J gene is TRBJ2-1, the V gene TRBV11-3; the match to TRBD2 covers 12 bases. Germline V lookup: CDR1 SGHNT, CDR2 YENEEA. CDR3 size: 16 residues. J gave up 7 bases and V 3 bases, and 7 bases lay outside the gene matches. The variable domain in full, with the rest retrieved from reference TRBV11-3 and TRBJ2-1, is EAGVVQSPRYKIIEKKQPVAFWCNPISGHNTLYWYLQNLGQGPELLIRYENEEAVDDSQLPKDRFSAERLKGVDSTLKIQPAELGDSAVYLCASSFRLAGARNEQFFGPGTRLTVL.

This clonotype came up many times. This chain joins TRBV7-9 and TRBJ2-1; the D gene could be TRBD1 or TRBD2 (5 bases each). V shed 5 bases and J shed 9 bases, with 23 bases lying between them. Germline values: CDR1 SEHNR, CDR2 FQNEAQ (reference sequence). The CDR3 has 16 amino acids. The CDR3 protein is CASSPLGRTLVSEQFF. The CDR3 DNA follows: TGTGCCAGCAGCCCACTGGGACGTACCCTCGTCAGTGAGCAGTTCTTC. Filled out from reference TRBV7-9 and TRBJ2-1, the complete variable domain reads DTGVSQNPRHKITKRGQNVTFRCDPISEHNRLYWYRQTLGQGPEFLTYFQNEAQLEKSRLLSDRFSAERPKGSFSTLEIQRTEQGDSAMYLCASSPLGRTLVSEQFFGPGTRLTVL.

V and J are TRBV19 and TRBJ1-1, with 7 bases lining up with TRBD1. The CDR3 has 11 amino acids. With 6 bases clipped from V and 8 bases from J, the junction kept 3 bases outside the gene matches. Germline V gives CDR1 LNHDA, CDR2 SQIVND (reference sequence). CDR3 loop: CASRTGLEAFF. The CDR3 region has the DNA TGTGCCAGTAGGACAGGGCTCGAAGCTTTCTTT.

This clonotype was recorded at least ten times. This chain joins TRBV2 and TRBJ2-3, with no clear D. Trimming left V 7 bases short and J 2 bases short, with 7 bases between. Germline lookup yields CDR1 SNHLY and CDR2 FYNNEI. CDR3 length: 12 amino acids. CDR3 nucleotides: TGTGCCAGCACCATTAACACAGATACGCAGTATTTT. Translated: CASTINTDTQYF.

V usage is TRBV7-9 and J usage is TRBJ1-2; D is uncertain. The CDR3 is 15 residues long. Trimming removed 2 bases from V and 7 bases from J, with 17 bases in between. Germline V lookup: CDR1 SEHNR, CDR2 FQNEAQ (reference sequence). Here the CDR3 reads CASSLNGDSISGYTF. For the CDR3, the DNA is TGTGCCAGCAGCTTAAATGGGGATTCGATAAGTGGCTACACCTTC.

Only a few counts were recorded for this clonotype. The gene calls are TRBV5-4 and TRBJ1-1, with D possibly matching TRBD1 (5 bases). The V end lost 2 bases, the J end lost 3 bases, and 14 bases lay between the germline ends. The length of the CDR3 is 15 residues. In germline, CDR1 is SGHNT, CDR2 YYREEE (reference sequence). CDR3 in amino acids: CASSFRVVWDTEAFF. The CDR3 nucleotides read TGTGCCAGCAGCTTCAGGGTAGTTTGGGACACTGAAGCTTTCTTT.

This clonotype was detected only a few times. This rearrangement joins TRBV30 to TRBJ2-5; TRBD1 agrees at 7 bases. Unmatched junction bases numbered 6, after V lost 2 bases and J lost 0 bases. The germline gives CDR1 GTSNPN, CDR2 SVGIG (reference sequence). This CDR3 spans 15 amino acids. In DNA form, the CDR3 reads TGTGCCTGGAGTAGGGGACAGTTCTACCAAGAGACCCAGTACTTC. The encoded protein is CAWSRGQFYQETQYF.

V gene TRBV7-9 combines with J gene TRBJ2-1; TRBD2 aligns across 10 bases. V lost 6 bases and J lost 6; bases outside the gene matches: 8. Germline-derived CDR1 and CDR2 are SEHNR and FQNEAQ (reference sequence). This CDR3 spans 15 amino acids. CDR3 loop: CASSSPGTSANEQFF. The CDR3 DNA reads as TGTGCCAGCAGTTCCCCCGGGACTAGCGCCAATGAGCAGTTCTTC.

This clonotype was found many times. The rearrangement links TRBV6-5 to TRBJ2-7; no clear D. Trimming shortened V by 2 bases and J by 6 bases, and 11 bases separated the two germline ends. The CDR3 extends over 13 amino acids. In germline, CDR1 is MNHEY, CDR2 SVGAGI. CDR3: CASSYTDTGEQYF. DNA for the CDR3: TGTGCCAGCAGTTACACGGATACCGGCGAGCAGTACTTC.

This clonotype was recorded a few times. The rearrangement links TRBV12-3 or TRBV12-4 to TRBJ2-1; tentatively, D is TRBD2 (5 bases). V was clipped by 5 bases and J by 7 bases, with 21 bases between them. This CDR3 region has 16 residues. The CDR3 DNA reads as TGTGCCAGCAGTCCCTCAGCGAGAGGGCCTTCGAATGAGCAGTTCTTC. Amino acids: CASSPSARGPSNEQFF.

This clonotype has more than one count but fewer than ten. The chain employs TRBV5-1 and TRBJ2-1, with a tentative D call TRBD2 (5 bases). CDR3 length equals 18 residues. Looked up from germline, CDR1 is SGHRS and CDR2 is YFSETQ. V dropped 3 bases and J dropped 0 bases, with 19 bases sitting between them. In nucleotides, the CDR3 is TGCGCCAGCAGCTCAACACTAAGCGGCGGGCGCTCCTACAATGAGCAGTTCTTC. Its translation is CASSSTLSGGRSYNEQFF.

This clonotype was counted at least ten times. The genes are TRBV20-1 and TRBJ2-1; 7 nucleotides line up with TRBD2. V gave up 0 bases and J gave up 0 bases; unmatched junction bases: 11. Germline V gene lookup returns CDR1 DFQATT and CDR2 SNEGSKA (reference sequence). CDR3 length: 18 residues. Here the CDR3 DNA reads TGCAGTGCTAGAGATCTTTGGCGCGGGGGAAGCTCCTACAATGAGCAGTTCTTC. This encodes CSARDLWRGGSSYNEQFF.

In its sample, this clonotype was seen a few times. The genes are TRBV5-1 and TRBJ1-2; D ambiguous. The CDR3 covers 13 residues. Germline CDR1 reads SGHRS; CDR2 reads YFSETQ. V was cut by 3 bases and J by 2 bases, with 8 bases left in between. CDR3 region: CASSYGMNYGYTF. CDR3 DNA: TGCGCCAGCAGCTACGGGATGAACTATGGCTACACCTTC.

This clonotype showed up many times. The chain is built from TRBV6-6 and TRBJ2-1; 10 nucleotides match TRBD2. The CDR3 consists of 17 residues. Germline V CDR1 and CDR2: MNHNY, SVGAGI (reference sequence). V shed 0 bases, J shed 8 bases, and the junction held 10 bases outside the gene matches. CDR3 residues: CASSYSSLAGVGYEQFF. The CDR3 nucleotides are TGTGCCAGCAGTTACTCAAGCCTAGCGGGAGTTGGTTATGAGCAGTTCTTC.

In its sample, this clonotype was seen many times. The chain recombines TRBV4-1 with TRBJ2-7; 12 bases are shared with TRBD1. The V and J ends lost 2 bases and 3 bases, in that order; junction bases with no gene match: 5. This CDR3 contains 16 residues. Germline V gene lookup returns CDR1 MGHRA and CDR2 YSYEKL. The DNA of the CDR3 is TGCGCCAGCAGCCAACCCGGGACAGGGGGCGGCTACGAGCAGTACTTC. It encodes CASSQPGTGGGYEQYF.

The sample holds a few counts of this clonotype. The chain employs TRBV6-1 and TRBJ2-7, with 9 bases aligning to TRBD1. The CDR3 spans 13 residues. CDR1 and CDR2 (germline): MNHNS, SASEGT. Trimming cost V 6 bases and J 7 bases; bases outside gene matches: 7. The CDR3 is CASRRDRVEEQYF. For the CDR3, the DNA is TGTGCCAGCAGGCGGGACAGGGTAGAAGAGCAGTACTTC.

This clonotype was counted at least ten times. The rearrangement links TRBV11-2 to TRBJ2-2, with TRBD1 identical over 7 bases. There are 16 residues in the CDR3. CDR1 is SGHAT and CDR2 is FQNNGV in the germline V gene. V shed 5 bases, J shed 1 base, and the junction held 7 bases outside the gene matches. CDR3 sequence: CASSLWGQLNTGELFF. For the CDR3, the DNA is TGTGCCAGCAGCCTCTGGGGACAGTTGAACACCGGGGAGCTGTTTTTT.

This clonotype occurred a few times. This clone may be a read error of a much larger clone one base away. The genes are TRBV12-3 or TRBV12-4 and TRBJ2-1; the D gene could be TRBD1 or TRBD2 (6 bases each). The CDR3 totals 14 residues. The CDR3 DNA reads TGTGCCAGCAGTTTGGGGGGCTCCTACAATGAGCAGTCCTTC. This encodes CASSLGGSYNEQSF.

This clonotype was picked up a small number of times. This rearrangement joins TRBV6-1 to TRBJ2-2; no clear D. This CDR3 is built from 14 residues. Germline loops: CDR1 MNHNS, CDR2 SASEGT. With 5 bases removed from V and 2 bases from J, the gap between germline ends came to 9 bases. CDR3 residues: CASSRVPNTGELFF. The CDR3 bases are TGTGCCAGCAGTAGGGTCCCAAACACCGGGGAGCTGTTTTTT.

Many counts were recorded for this clonotype. The chain recombines TRBV3-1 with TRBJ1-5; the D gene is possibly TRBD1 (6 bases). Germline V lookup: CDR1 LGHDT, CDR2 YNNKEL (reference sequence). Deletions cut 3 bases from V and 4 bases from J, with 13 bases between. This CDR3 region has 15 residues. The CDR3 DNA follows: TGTGCCAGCAGCCAGTCTCAGGACAGAAATCAGCCCCAGCATTTT. It codes for CASSQSQDRNQPQHF. Filled out from reference TRBV3-1 and TRBJ1-5, the complete variable domain reads DTAVSQTPKYLVTQMGNDKSIKCEQNLGHDTMYWYKQDSKKFLKIMFSYNNKELIINETVPNRFSPKSPDKAHLNLHINSLELGDSAVYFCASSQSQDRNQPQHFGDGTRLSIL.

This chain connects TRBV15 to TRBJ2-6; no definite D call. Germline CDR1 and CDR2: LNHNV and YYDKDF (reference sequence). Trimming took off 1 base at V and 0 bases at J, with 4 bases between the two ends. CDR3 length equals 15 residues. CDR3 sequence: CATSRGNSGANVLTF. The CDR3, as DNA: TGTGCCACCAGCAGAGGGAACTCTGGGGCCAACGTCCTGACTTTC.

The rearrangement links TRBV7-8 to TRBJ1-2; unclear D gene. This CDR3 contains 15 residues. Trimming took 4 bases from V and 5 from J, leaving 17 bases between them. The germline V gene encodes CDR1 SGHVS and CDR2 FQNEAQ. DNA of the CDR3: TGTGCCAGCAGCTCTCGAATACCGGGATCTTATGGCTACACCTTC. It specifies CASSSRIPGSYGYTF.